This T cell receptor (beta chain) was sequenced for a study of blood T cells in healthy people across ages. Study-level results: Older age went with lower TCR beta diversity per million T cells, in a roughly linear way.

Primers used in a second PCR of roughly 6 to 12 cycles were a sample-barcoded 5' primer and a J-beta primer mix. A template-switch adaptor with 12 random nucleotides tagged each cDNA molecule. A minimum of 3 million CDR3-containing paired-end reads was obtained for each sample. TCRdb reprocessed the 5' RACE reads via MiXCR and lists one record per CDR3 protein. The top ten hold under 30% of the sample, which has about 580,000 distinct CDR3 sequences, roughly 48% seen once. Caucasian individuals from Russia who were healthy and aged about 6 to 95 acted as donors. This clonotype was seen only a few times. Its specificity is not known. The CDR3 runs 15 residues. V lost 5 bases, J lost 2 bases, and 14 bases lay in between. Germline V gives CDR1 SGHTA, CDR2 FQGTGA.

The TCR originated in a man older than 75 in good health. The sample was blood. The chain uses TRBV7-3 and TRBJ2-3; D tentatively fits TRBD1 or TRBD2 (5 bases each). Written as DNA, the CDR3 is TGTGCCAGCAGCCCTCAACCGGGACCCACAGATACGCAGTATTTT. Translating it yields CASSPQPGPTDTQYF.